A selection of T cell receptor beta chains follows, all from one sample in a study of blood T cell repertoires in COVID-19. Only in-frame clones appear in the TCRdb table, and some are missing; sequencing was by immunoSEQ multiplex PCR. The sample shows around 260,000 clones, 70% to 90% of them seen only once. Sequenced material: peripheral blood. Receptors originate from a man aged 55 to 70 who had recovered from COVID-19. CDR3s include the opening cysteine and the closing phenylalanine or tryptophan. The D gene is left open where the match is weak. A row's size may be missing; if present it is once, few, many or a size class.

.	TRBJ1-2	TRBD1	TRBV5-4	CASSLVDRVSYTF	TGTGCCAGCAGCTTGGTTGACAGGGTCAGTTACACCTTC
.	TRBJ2-7	.	TRBV7-8	CASSPPGLAYEQYF	TGTGCCAGCAGCCCCCCGGGACTCGCCTACGAGCAGTACTTC
once	TRBJ2-2	.	TRBV15	CATRRPGGRDTGELFF	TGTGCCACCAGACGTCCGGGGGGCCGAGACACCGGGGAGCTGTTTTTT
.	TRBJ2-3	TRBD2	TRBV28	CASRVGGLAGVTDTQYF	TGTGCCAGCAGGGTCGGGGGCCTAGCGGGGGTCACAGATACGCAGTATTTT
.	TRBJ1-6	TRBD1	TRBV6-4	CASSEDRASPLHF	TGTGCCAGCAGTGAGGACAGGGCCTCACCCCTCCACTTT
once	TRBJ2-7	.	TRBV9	CASSVEATTYEQYF	TGTGCCAGCAGCGTAGAGGCGACGACTTACGAGCAGTACTTC
.	TRBJ2-1	TRBD1	TRBV7-8	CASSQIRGLSYNEQFF	TGTGCCAGCAGCCAAATCAGGGGGCTATCCTACAATGAGCAGTTCTTC
.	TRBJ2-5	.	TRBV7-9	CASSSGLSGDQYF	TGTGCCAGCAGTTCCGGTTTATCCGGGGACCAGTACTTC
.	TRBJ2-1	TRBD2	TRBV4-1	CASSHKREGPYNEQFF	TGCGCCAGCAGCCATAAGCGGGAGGGCCCCTACAATGAGCAGTTCTTC
once	TRBJ1-1	TRBD1	TRBV6-6	CASSDRGENTEAFF	TGTGCCAGCAGTGACAGGGGTGAGAACACTGAAGCTTTCTTT
.	TRBJ1-1	.	TRBV19	CASSSGDSRMAEAFF	TGTGCCAGTAGTTCTGGTGACAGCAGGATGGCTGAAGCTTTCTTT
.	TRBJ2-2	TRBD1	TRBV28	CASSVGQGANTGELFF	TGTGCCAGCAGTGTCGGACAGGGGGCGAATACCGGGGAGCTGTTTTTT
.	TRBJ1-2	TRBD1	TRBV30	CAWHTGTANYGYTF	TGTGCCTGGCATACCGGGACAGCTAACTATGGCTACACCTTC
.	TRBJ2-5	TRBD1	TRBV18	CASSPRDRWTETQYF	TGTGCCAGCTCACCACGGGACAGGTGGACTGAGACCCAGTACTTC
.	TRBJ2-5	TRBD1	TRBV18	CASSPRQGRETQYF	TGTGCCAGCTCACCGAGACAGGGGAGGGAGACCCAGTACTTC
.	TRBJ2-7	.	TRBV28	CAIRVGVSSYEQYF	TGTGCCATCCGTGTAGGGGTTAGCTCCTACGAGCAGTACTTC
few	TRBJ1-6	.	TRBV27	CASSQISYNSPLHF	TGTGCCAGCAGCCAGATCTCCTATAATTCACCCCTCCACTTT
.	TRBJ2-1	TRBD2	TRBV2	CASSEAGTRDNEQFF	TGTGCCAGCAGTGAAGCCGGGACTAGGGACAATGAGCAGTTCTTC
.	TRBJ1-4	TRBD1	TRBV27	CASSLPPASDRANEKLFF	TGTGCCAGCAGTTTACCCCCCGCCTCGGACAGGGCCAATGAAAAACTGTTTTTT
.	TRBJ1-1	.	TRBV7-9	CASSLVRGLGMNTEAFF	TGTGCCAGCAGCTTAGTCAGAGGGTTGGGGATGAACACTGAAGCTTTCTTT
.	TRBJ2-5	.	TRBV2	CASSPLRMSGQQTQYF	TGTGCCAGCTCTCCACTACGGATGAGCGGTCAACAGACCCAGTACTTC
.	TRBJ2-2	TRBD2	TRBV30	CAWSRGGAGTGELFF	TGTGCCTGGAGCCGCGGGGGGGCAGGGACCGGGGAGCTGTTTTTT
.	TRBJ2-5	.	TRBV5-6	CASSLMFGGAAAETQYF	TGTGCCAGCAGCCTGATGTTTGGGGGGGCCGCGGCAGAGACCCAGTACTTC
.	TRBJ1-2	.	TRBV2	CASTQRGGQGYTF	TGTGCCAGCACCCAGCGGGGAGGACAAGGCTACACCTTC
.	TRBJ1-2	.	TRBV5-4	CASSLPTFFYGYTF	TGTGCCAGCAGCTTACCGACATTCTTCTATGGCTACACCTTC
.	TRBJ1-5	.	TRBV12-3/TRBV12-4	CASSLTRAQPQHF	TGTGCCAGCAGTTTAACTCGAGCTCAGCCCCAGCATTTT
.	TRBJ1-3	.	TRBV7-7	CASSPGLGNTIYF	TGTGCCAGCAGCCCAGGGTTGGGGAACACCATATATTTT
once	TRBJ2-5	TRBD1	TRBV7-2	CASSPGQGRETQYF	TGTGCCAGCAGCCCCGGACAGGGTCGAGAGACCCAGTACTTC
.	TRBJ2-3	TRBD2	TRBV28	CASSLRLAASGDTQYF	TGTGCCAGCAGTCTCAGACTAGCGGCCTCGGGGGATACGCAGTATTTT
few	TRBJ2-7	TRBD1	TRBV5-4	CASSPGHTGASYEQYF	TGTGCCAGCAGCCCGGGACATACAGGGGCATCCTACGAGCAGTACTTC
few	TRBJ1-2	.	TRBV29-1	CSVEVLYGYTF	TGCAGCGTTGAAGTCCTATATGGCTACACCTTC
once	TRBJ1-5	.	TRBV6-5	CASRADRTRNQPQHF	TGTGCCAGCAGGGCCGACAGGACTCGCAATCAGCCCCAGCATTTT
.	TRBJ2-5	TRBD1	TRBV18	CASSPQTGGETQYF	TGTGCCAGCTCACCCCAGACAGGGGGGGAGACCCAGTACTTC
.	TRBJ2-3	TRBD2	TRBV28	CASPPTPGGWSTDTQYF	TGTGCCAGCCCCCCGACCCCGGGAGGCTGGAGCACAGATACGCAGTATTTT
.	TRBJ1-3	.	TRBV3-1/TRBV3-2	CASSQGTISRNTIYF	TGTGCCAGCAGCCAAGGGACAATTTCGCGAAACACCATATATTTT
.	TRBJ2-7	.	TRBV7-9	CASSQGQREQYF	TGTGCCAGCAGCCAAGGACAGCGCGAGCAGTACTTC
.	TRBJ2-2	TRBD1	TRBV9	CASSVGQGSTGELFF	TGTGCCAGCAGCGTAGGACAGGGGAGCACCGGGGAGCTGTTTTTT
.	TRBJ2-7	.	TRBV7-2	CASSAGSGGPYEQYF	TGTGCCAGCAGCGCCGGGTCAGGAGGCCCCTACGAGCAGTACTTC
few	TRBJ2-2	.	TRBV7-2	CASSLRRVAGELFF	TGTGCCAGCAGCTTAAGGCGGGTGGCCGGGGAGCTGTTTTTT
.	TRBJ1-5	TRBD1	TRBV6-4	CANKNRGESNQPQHF	TGTGCCAACAAAAACAGGGGGGAGAGCAATCAGCCCCAGCATTTT
.	TRBJ2-1	TRBD2	TRBV15	CATSTRTSGVNEQFF	TGTGCCACCAGCACCCGGACTAGCGGGGTCAATGAGCAGTTCTTC
.	TRBJ1-6	.	TRBV7-2	CASAPAGTRGSPLHF	TGTGCCAGCGCGCCAGCGGGGACAAGGGGTTCACCCCTCCACTTT
.	TRBJ2-1	TRBD2	TRBV7-2	CASIYLAAYNEQFF	TGTGCCAGCATTTACCTAGCGGCCTACAATGAGCAGTTCTTC
.	TRBJ2-2	TRBD1	TRBV5-1	CASSLGTGWTGELFF	TGCGCCAGCAGCTTAGGGACAGGGTGGACCGGGGAGCTGTTTTTT
.	TRBJ2-6	.	TRBV21-1	CASSGRGDVSGANVLTF	TGTGCCAGCAGCGGCAGGGGGGACGTCTCTGGGGCCAACGTCCTGACTTTC
.	TRBJ2-7	TRBD1	TRBV25-1	CASSRDRVSYEQYF	TGTGCCAGCAGCCGGGACAGGGTCTCCTACGAGCAGTACTTC
.	TRBJ2-7	TRBD2	TRBV19	CASSVSGTSSYEQYF	TGTGCCAGTAGTGTCTCCGGGACTAGCTCCTACGAGCAGTACTTC
few	TRBJ2-1	.	TRBV9	CASSVLGGDSYNEQFF	TGTGCCAGCAGCGTACTAGGGGGGGACTCCTACAATGAGCAGTTCTTC
.	TRBJ1-5	.	TRBV6-5	CASSYSRGGPQPQHF	TGTGCCAGCAGTTACTCCAGGGGCGGTCCTCAGCCCCAGCATTTT
.	TRBJ2-7	.	TRBV27	CASSLSGLRASYEQYF	TGTGCCAGCAGTTTAAGCGGATTGAGAGCGTCCTACGAGCAGTACTTC
.	TRBJ2-5	TRBD2	TRBV11-2	CASSAGGGPRTQYF	TGTGCCAGCAGTGCCGGGGGAGGGCCTAGGACCCAGTACTTC
.	TRBJ1-2	TRBD1	TRBV30	CAWSGVLGQGKGYTF	TGTGCCTGGAGTGGCGTCTTGGGACAGGGAAAAGGCTACACCTTC
.	TRBJ2-1	TRBD2	TRBV7-9	CASSLKGEGSGRFNEQFF	TGTGCCAGCAGCTTAAAGGGAGAGGGGAGCGGGAGGTTCAATGAGCAGTTCTTC
.	TRBJ2-3	.	TRBV11-2	CASSLGRDGSLDTQYF	TGTGCCAGCAGCTTAGGCAGGGATGGGTCATTAGATACGCAGTATTTT
once	TRBJ1-6	.	TRBV19	CASGRRGSSYNSPLHF	TGTGCCAGTGGGCGTAGGGGAAGCTCCTATAATTCACCCCTCCACTTT
.	TRBJ1-5	.	TRBV19	CASSIWGGPDQPQHF	TGTGCCAGTAGTATTTGGGGGGGGCCCGATCAGCCCCAGCATTTT
few	TRBJ1-3	.	TRBV9	CASSPRRDLGNTIYF	TGTGCCAGCAGCCCCAGACGGGATCTAGGAAACACCATATATTTT